The 7 T cell receptor beta chains in this list originate from one sample, sequenced in a study of blood T cells in healthy people across ages. A second PCR, run for about 7 to 11 cycles, used a sample-barcoded 5' primer plus a J-beta primer mix. TCRdb called the 5' RACE reads again in MiXCR, with one record for every CDR3 protein. The repertoire holds roughly 700,000 distinct CDR3 sequences, with approximately 49% as singletons. The material sequenced was blood. The receptors shown here come from a woman aged 55-75 years in good health.

The chain couples TRBV27 to TRBJ2-7; possibly TRBD1 for D (5 bases). CDR1 and CDR2 from the germline V gene are MNHEY and SMNVEV (reference sequence). Trimming cost V 4 bases and J 0 bases, with 10 bases left between them. The length of the CDR3 is 14 residues. The CDR3 sequence: CASSYQGSSYEQYF. CDR3 DNA: TGTGCCAGCAGTTATCAGGGCAGCTCCTACGAGCAGTACTTC.

This clonotype appeared many times. CDR3 residues: CASSLPGSLGETQYF. The CDR3, as DNA: TGTGCCAGCAGCCTTCCGGGATCGTTGGGAGAGACCCAGTACTTC. V is TRBV7-3 and J is TRBJ2-5; tentative D call: TRBD2 (5 bases). V lost 5 bases and J 4 bases, leaving 17 bases between the germline ends. The CDR3 length is 15 residues. Germline V gene sequence: CDR1 SGHTA, CDR2 FQGTGA.

V is TRBV7-2 and J is TRBJ2-5; D is unresolved. The length of the CDR3 is 13 residues. Per germline, CDR1 SGHTA and CDR2 FQGNSA. V lost 5 bases and J 3 bases, leaving 10 bases between the germline ends. CDR3 sequence: CASSVDSKETQYF. The CDR3 DNA is TGTGCCAGCAGCGTCGACTCTAAAGAGACCCAGTACTTC.

The V call is TRBV6-5, the J call TRBJ2-1, with D possibly matching TRBD1 (6 bases). Per the germline V gene, CDR1 is MNHEY and CDR2 is SVGAGI. V was shortened by 5 bases and J by 6 bases, with 17 bases between the two germline ends. The CDR3 has 15 amino acids. CDR3 amino acids: CASSLGAGTPNEQFF. CDR3 DNA sequence: TGTGCCAGCAGTCTCGGGGCAGGGACACCCAATGAGCAGTTCTTC.

This clonotype was counted a few times. The chain is built from TRBV7-2 and TRBJ2-7, with D unclear. The germline CDR1 and CDR2 sequences are SGHTA and FQGNSA. V was pared by 1 base and J by 1 base, with 17 bases between. This CDR3 is 17 amino acids long. Here the CDR3 reads CASSLVSRPLSSYEQYF. Written as DNA, the CDR3 is TGTGCCAGCAGCTTAGTATCCAGGCCCCTAAGTTCCTACGAGCAGTACTTC.

The rearrangement links TRBV6-2 or TRBV6-3 to TRBJ2-1; D possibly uses TRBD1 or TRBD2 (6 bases each). Germline loops: CDR1 MNHEY, CDR2 SVGEGT. CDR3 size: 15 residues. The V end lost 7 bases, the J end lost 4 bases, and 17 bases lay between the germline ends. CDR3 nucleotide sequence: TGTGCCAGCACTACCGGGGGACACTTATACAATGAGCAGTTCTTC. Translated: CASTTGGHLYNEQFF.

The V and J genes are TRBV7-2 and TRBJ2-1, with 10 bases matching TRBD2. The CDR3 sequence is 17 residues long. V shed 1 base, J shed 8 bases, and the junction held 11 bases outside the gene matches. Germline V CDR1 and CDR2: SGHTA, FQGNSA. CDR3 in amino acids: CASSLVGKASGSYEQFF. In DNA form, the CDR3 reads TGTGCCAGCAGCTTAGTAGGTAAGGCTAGCGGGAGCTATGAGCAGTTCTTC.